This T cell receptor beta chain came from a study of liver allograft versus peripheral blood T cells. The overall study: What was compared were the T cell receptor repertoires in transplanted livers and those in the peripheral blood of recipients. Whole-study findings and limits: T cell receptor repertoires inside liver allografts reportedly differed from those in peripheral blood.

TCRdb re-called the reads with MiXCR, one entry per CDR3 protein. Among some 10,000 distinct CDR3 sequences listed, approximately 20% were seen once. The CDR3 extends over 13 amino acids. Germline V lookup: CDR1 SGHDT, CDR2 YYEEEE. V was cut by 4 bases and J by 4 bases, with 11 bases left in between. A few counts support this clonotype. Antigen unknown. This sequence was found in a human patient who had a liver transplant. Some T cells here may be from the graft donor. V and J are TRBV5-6 and TRBJ1-2, with D uncertain. Written as DNA, the CDR3 is TGTGCCAGCAGCCTAGGGTCCCCCTATGGCTACACCTTC. It specifies CASSLGSPYGYTF.